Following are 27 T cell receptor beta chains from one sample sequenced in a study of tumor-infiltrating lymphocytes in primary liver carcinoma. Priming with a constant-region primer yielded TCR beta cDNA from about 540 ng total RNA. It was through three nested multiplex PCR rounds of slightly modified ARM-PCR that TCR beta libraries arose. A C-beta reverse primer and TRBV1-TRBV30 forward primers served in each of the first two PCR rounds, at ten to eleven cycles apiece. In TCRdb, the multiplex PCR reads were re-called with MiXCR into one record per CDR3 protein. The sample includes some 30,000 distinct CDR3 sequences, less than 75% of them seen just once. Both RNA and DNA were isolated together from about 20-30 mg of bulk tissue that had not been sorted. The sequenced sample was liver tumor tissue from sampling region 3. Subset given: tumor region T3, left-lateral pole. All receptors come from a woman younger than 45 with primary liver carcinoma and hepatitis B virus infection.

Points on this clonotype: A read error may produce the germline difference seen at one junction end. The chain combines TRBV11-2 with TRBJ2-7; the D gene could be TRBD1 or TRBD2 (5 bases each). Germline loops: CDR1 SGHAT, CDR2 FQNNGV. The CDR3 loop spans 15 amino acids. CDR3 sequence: CASHSPGTGTYEQYF. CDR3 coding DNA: TGTGCCAGCCACTCTCCTGGGACGGGTACCTACGAGCAATACTTC. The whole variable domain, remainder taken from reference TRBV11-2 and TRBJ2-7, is EAGVAQSPRYKIIEKRQSVAFWCNPISGHATLYWYQQILGQGPKLLIQFQNNGVVDDSQLPKDRFSAERLKGVDSTLKIQPAKLEDSAVYLCASHSPGTGTYEQYFGPGTRLTVT.

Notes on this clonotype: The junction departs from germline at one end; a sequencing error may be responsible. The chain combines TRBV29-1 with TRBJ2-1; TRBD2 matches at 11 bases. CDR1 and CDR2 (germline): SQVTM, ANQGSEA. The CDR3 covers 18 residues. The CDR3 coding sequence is TGCAGCGTCTCAAGACTGGCTGCCCTAGCGGGAGGTGGGAATAAGCAGCTCTTC. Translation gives CSVSRLAALAGGGNKQLF.

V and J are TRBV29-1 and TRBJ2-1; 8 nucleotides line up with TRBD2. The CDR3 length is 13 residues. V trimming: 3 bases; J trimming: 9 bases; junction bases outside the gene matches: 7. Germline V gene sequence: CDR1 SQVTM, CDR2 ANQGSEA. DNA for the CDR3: TGCAGCGTTGATTTGGCGGGAGGTGGTGAGCAGTTCTTC. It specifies CSVDLAGGGEQFF.

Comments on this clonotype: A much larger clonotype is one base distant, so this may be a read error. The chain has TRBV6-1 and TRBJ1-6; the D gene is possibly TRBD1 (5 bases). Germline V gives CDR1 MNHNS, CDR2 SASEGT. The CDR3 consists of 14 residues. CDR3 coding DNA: TGTGCCAGCAGTGAAGAAGGGTTCGGAGGGACCCTCTACTTT. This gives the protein CASSEEGFGGTLYF.

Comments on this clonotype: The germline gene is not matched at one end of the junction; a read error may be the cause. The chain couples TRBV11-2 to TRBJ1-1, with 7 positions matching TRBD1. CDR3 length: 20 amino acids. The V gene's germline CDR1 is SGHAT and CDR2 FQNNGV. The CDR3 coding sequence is TGTGTCAGCAGCGCTCGGGATAGGGGGCGCAAGAGGTGGAGTAACACCGAAACCTTCTTT. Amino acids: CVSSARDRGRKRWSNTETFF.

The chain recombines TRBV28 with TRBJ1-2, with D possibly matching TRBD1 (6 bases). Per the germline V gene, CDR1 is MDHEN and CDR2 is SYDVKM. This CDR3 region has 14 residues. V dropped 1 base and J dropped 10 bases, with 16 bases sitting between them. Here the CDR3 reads CASSLSVQGSDYTF. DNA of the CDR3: TGTGCCAGCAGTTTATCGGTACAGGGATCTGACTACACCTTC.

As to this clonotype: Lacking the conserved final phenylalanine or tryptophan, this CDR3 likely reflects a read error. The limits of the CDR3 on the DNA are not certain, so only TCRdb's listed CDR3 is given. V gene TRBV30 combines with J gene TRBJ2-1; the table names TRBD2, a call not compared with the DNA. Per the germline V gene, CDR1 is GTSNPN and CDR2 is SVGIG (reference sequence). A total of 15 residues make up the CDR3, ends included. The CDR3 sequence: CAWSVAGATYNEQFL.

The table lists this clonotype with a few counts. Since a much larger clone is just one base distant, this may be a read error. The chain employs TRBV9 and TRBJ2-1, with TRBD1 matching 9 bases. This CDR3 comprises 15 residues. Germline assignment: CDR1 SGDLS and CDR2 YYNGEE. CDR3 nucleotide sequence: TGTGCCAGCTGCGTAGAGGGACAGGGCCGCAATGAGCAGTTCTTC. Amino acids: CASCVEGQGRNEQFF.

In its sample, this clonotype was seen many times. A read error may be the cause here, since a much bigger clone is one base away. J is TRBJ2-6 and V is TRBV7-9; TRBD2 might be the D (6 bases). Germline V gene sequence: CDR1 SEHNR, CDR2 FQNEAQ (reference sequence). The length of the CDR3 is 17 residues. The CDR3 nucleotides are TGTGCCAGCGGTAGTAGCGGAATTAGCTCTGGGGCCAACGGCCTGACTTTC. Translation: CASGSSGISSGANGLTF.

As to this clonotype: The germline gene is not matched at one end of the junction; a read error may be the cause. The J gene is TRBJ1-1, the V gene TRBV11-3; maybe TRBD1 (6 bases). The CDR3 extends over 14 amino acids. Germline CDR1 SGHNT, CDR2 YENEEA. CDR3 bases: TGTGACAGCAGCTCAGTGGGGGCCGGCACTGAAGCTTTCTTT. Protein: CDSSSVGAGTEAFF.

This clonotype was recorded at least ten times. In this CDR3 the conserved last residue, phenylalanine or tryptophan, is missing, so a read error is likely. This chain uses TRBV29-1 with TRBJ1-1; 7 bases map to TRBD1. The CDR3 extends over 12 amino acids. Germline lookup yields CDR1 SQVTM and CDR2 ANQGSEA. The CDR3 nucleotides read TGCAGTGTCGAGACAGGGAGCACTGAAGCTTTCCTT. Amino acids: CSVETGSTEAFL.

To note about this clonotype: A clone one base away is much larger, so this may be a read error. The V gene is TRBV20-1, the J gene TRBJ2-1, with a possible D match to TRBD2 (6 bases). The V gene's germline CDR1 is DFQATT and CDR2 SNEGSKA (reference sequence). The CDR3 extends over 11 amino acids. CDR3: CNARLGSEQFF. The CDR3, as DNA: TGCAATGCTAGACTCGGGAGTGAGCAGTTCTTC.

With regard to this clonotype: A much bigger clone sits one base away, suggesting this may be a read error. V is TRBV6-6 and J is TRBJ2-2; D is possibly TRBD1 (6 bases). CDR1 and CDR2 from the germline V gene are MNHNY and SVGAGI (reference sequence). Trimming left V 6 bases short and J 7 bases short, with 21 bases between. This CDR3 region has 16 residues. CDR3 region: CASSRVRGEAVGELFF. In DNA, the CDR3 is TGTGCCAGCAGCCGGGTCAGGGGCGAGGCGGTCGGGGAGCTGTTTTTT.

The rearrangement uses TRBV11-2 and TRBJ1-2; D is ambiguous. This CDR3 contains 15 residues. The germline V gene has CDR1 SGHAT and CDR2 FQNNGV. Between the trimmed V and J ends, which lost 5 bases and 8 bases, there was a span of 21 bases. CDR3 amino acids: CASSLDGMGGRGYTF. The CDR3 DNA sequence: TGTGCCAGCAGCCTTGATGGGATGGGAGGGAGAGGCTACACCTTC. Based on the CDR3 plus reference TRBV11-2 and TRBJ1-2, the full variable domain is EAGVAQSPRYKIIEKRQSVAFWCNPISGHATLYWYQQILGQGPKLLIQFQNNGVVDDSQLPKDRFSAERLKGVDSTLKIQPAKLEDSAVYLCASSLDGMGGRGYTFGSGTRLTVV.

The CDR3 spells CASDEDTQACNISELFF. The CDR3 DNA is TGTGCCAGCGACGAGGACACCCAAGCTTGTAACATCAGTGAGCTGTTTTTT. This chain uses TRBV6-1 with TRBJ2-2; tentative D call: TRBD1 (5 bases). V was clipped by 8 bases and J by 11 bases, with 30 bases between them. The CDR3 contains 17 residues. Germline V gene data show CDR1 as MNHNS and CDR2 as SASEGT.

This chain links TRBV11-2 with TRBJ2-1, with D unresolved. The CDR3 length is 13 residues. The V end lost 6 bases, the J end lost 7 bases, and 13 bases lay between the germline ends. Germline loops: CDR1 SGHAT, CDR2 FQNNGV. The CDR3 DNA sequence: TGTGCCAGCAGTATATCGGTTATGAATGAGCAGTTCTTC. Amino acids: CASSISVMNEQFF.

The CDR3 loop reads CTSSPGTEAFF. CDR3 sequence (DNA): TGTACTAGCAGCCCAGGGACAGAAGCTTTCTTT. The chain has TRBV11-2 and TRBJ1-1; D is perhaps TRBD1 (6 bases). CDR3 size: 11 residues. Germline V gene sequence: CDR1 SGHAT, CDR2 FQNNGV. Variable domain in full (rest from reference TRBV11-2 and TRBJ1-1): EAGVAQSPRYKIIEKRQSVAFWCNPISGHATLYWYQQILGQGPKLLIQFQNNGVVDDSQLPKDRFSAERLKGVDSTLKIQPAKLEDSAVYLCTSSPGTEAFFGQGTRLTVV.

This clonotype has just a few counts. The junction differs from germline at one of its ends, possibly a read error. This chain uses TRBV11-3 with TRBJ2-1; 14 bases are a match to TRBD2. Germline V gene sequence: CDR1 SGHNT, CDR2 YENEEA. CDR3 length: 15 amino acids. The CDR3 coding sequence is TGTGCCAGCAGCCGACTAGCGGGGGGGGGGTGTAAGCAGTTTTTC. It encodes CASSRLAGGGCKQFF.

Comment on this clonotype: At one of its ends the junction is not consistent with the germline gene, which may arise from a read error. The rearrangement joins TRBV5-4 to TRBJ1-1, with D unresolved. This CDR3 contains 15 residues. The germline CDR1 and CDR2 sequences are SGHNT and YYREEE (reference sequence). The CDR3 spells CGSSLITLGDTEAFF. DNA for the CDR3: TGTGGCAGCAGCTTGATTACTTTGGGTGACACTGAAGCTTTCTTT.

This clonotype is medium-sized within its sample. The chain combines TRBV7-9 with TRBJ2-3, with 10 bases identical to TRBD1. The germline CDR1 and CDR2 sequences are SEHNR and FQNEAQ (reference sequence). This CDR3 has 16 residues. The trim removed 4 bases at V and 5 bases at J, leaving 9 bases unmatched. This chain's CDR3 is CASSSRDRGYLDTQYF. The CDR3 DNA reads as TGTGCCAGCAGCTCCCGGGACAGGGGATACTTAGATACGCAGTATTTT.

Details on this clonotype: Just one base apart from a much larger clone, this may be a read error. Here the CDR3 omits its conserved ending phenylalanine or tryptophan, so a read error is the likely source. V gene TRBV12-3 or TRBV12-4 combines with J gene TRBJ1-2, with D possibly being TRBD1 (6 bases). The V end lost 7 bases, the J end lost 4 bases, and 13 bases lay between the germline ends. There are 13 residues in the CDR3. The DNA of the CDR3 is TGTGCCAGCAATCGCGCGGGGGCCTATGGCTACACCTTA. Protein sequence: CASNRAGAYGYTL.

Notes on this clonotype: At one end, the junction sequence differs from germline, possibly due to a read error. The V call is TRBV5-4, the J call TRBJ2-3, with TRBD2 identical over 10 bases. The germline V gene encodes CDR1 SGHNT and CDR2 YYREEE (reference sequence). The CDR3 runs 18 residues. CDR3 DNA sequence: TGTGTCAGCAGTAACGCGGCTGCTAGCGGGAGTCGGACAGATACGCAGTATTTT. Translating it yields CVSSNAAASGSRTDTQYF.

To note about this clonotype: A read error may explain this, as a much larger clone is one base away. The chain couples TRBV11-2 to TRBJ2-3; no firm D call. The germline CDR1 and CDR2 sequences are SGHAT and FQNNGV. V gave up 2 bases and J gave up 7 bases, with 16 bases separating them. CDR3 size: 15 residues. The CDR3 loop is CASSLYFMASNTQYF. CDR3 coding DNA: TGTGCCAGCAGCTTATATTTCATGGCGAGCAATACGCAGTATTTT.

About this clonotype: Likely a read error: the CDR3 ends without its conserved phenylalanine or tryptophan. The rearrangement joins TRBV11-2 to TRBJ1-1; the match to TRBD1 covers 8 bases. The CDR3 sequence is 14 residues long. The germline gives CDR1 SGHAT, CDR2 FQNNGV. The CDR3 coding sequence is TGTGTCAGCAGATATACAGGGGGGAGGACTGAAGCTTTCATT. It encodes CVSRYTGGRTEAFI.

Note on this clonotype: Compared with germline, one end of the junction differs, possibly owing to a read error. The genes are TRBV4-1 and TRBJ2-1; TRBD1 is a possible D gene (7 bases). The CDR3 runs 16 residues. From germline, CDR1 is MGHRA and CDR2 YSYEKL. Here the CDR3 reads CASSQDPGQREDEHFF. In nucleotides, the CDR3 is TGTGCCAGCAGCCAAGATCCGGGACAGAGGGAGGATGAGCACTTCTTC.

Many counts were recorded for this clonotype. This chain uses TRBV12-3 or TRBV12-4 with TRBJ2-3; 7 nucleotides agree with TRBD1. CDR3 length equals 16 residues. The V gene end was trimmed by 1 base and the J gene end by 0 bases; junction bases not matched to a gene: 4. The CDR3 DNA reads TGTGCCAGCAGTTTAGACAGACAGGGAAGCACAGATACGCAGTATTTT. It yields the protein CASSLDRQGSTDTQYF.

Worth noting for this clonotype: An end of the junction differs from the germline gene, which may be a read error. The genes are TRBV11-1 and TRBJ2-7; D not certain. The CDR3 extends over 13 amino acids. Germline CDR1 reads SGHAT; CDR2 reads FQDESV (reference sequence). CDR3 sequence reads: CASSLAYLREQWF. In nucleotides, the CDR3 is TGTGCCAGCAGCTTAGCATACCTTCGCGAGCAGTGGTTC.